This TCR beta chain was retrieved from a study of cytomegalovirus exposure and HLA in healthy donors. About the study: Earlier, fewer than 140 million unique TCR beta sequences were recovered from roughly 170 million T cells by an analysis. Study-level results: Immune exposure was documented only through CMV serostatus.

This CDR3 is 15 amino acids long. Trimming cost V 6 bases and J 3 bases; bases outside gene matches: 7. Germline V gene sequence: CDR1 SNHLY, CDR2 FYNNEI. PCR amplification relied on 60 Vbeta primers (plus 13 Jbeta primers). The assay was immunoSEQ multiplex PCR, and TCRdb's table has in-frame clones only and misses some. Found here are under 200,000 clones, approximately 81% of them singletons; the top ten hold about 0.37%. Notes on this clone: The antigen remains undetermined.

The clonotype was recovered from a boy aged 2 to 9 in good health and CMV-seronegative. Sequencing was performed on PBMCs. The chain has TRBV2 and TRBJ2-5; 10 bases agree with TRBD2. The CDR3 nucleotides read TGTGCCAGCAGCCCTGTCGGACTAGCGGAAGAGACCCAGTACTTC. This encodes CASSPVGLAEETQYF.